Listed below are T cell receptor beta chains from one sample, sequenced in a study of blood T cell repertoires in COVID-19. The method was immunoSEQ multiplex PCR; TCRdb's version includes in-frame clones alone and lacks a portion of them. The repertoire holds under 70,000 clones, with more than 75% as singletons. The sequenced material came from peripheral blood. The receptors shown here come from a young woman with acute or convalescent COVID-19. Both conserved end residues are part of each CDR3.

j_gene,v_gene,CDR3aa
TRBJ2-7,TRBV5-1,CASSLGAGVIYEQYF
TRBJ2-3,TRBV29-1,CSVLYFSPASGGADTQYF
TRBJ1-1,TRBV29-1,CSVVTGQANTEAFF
TRBJ2-2,TRBV9,CASSVARTSSGELFF
TRBJ2-7,TRBV6-5,CASRETASSYEQYF
TRBJ2-7,TRBV2,CASTEDRAHEQYF
TRBJ2-1,TRBV15,CATSRDSPYNEQFF
TRBJ2-3,TRBV29-1,CSGRSTGVWADTQYF
TRBJ2-1,TRBV25-1,CASSARTSAGEQFF
TRBJ1-5,TRBV7-8,CASSAGSGGGSQPQHF
TRBJ2-3,TRBV13,CASSVRDSHTDTQYF
TRBJ1-5,TRBV28,CASIKGGGNQPQHF
TRBJ1-2,TRBV6-1,CASSEGTGANYGYTF
TRBJ1-6,TRBV2,CASRPGQNGPNSPLHF
TRBJ2-1,TRBV30,CAWSAYHEQFF
TRBJ1-2,TRBV13,CASSLGISRRGLNYGYTF
TRBJ1-1,TRBV29-1,CSVEHHRGLRTEAFF
TRBJ2-6,TRBV6-5,CASKLSGANVLTF
TRBJ2-7,TRBV5-6,CASSPARQGSFYEQYF
TRBJ2-1,TRBV5-1,CASSSGTGDYEQFF
TRBJ2-7,TRBV30,CAWSGKKRGGPEQYF
TRBJ2-7,TRBV4-3,CASSQEWGPYSYEQYF
TRBJ2-3,TRBV15,CATSRVPGQGTDTQYF
TRBJ1-3,TRBV6-1,CASSEDGGTGNTIYF
TRBJ2-5,TRBV5-1,CASSPGTIEVETQYF